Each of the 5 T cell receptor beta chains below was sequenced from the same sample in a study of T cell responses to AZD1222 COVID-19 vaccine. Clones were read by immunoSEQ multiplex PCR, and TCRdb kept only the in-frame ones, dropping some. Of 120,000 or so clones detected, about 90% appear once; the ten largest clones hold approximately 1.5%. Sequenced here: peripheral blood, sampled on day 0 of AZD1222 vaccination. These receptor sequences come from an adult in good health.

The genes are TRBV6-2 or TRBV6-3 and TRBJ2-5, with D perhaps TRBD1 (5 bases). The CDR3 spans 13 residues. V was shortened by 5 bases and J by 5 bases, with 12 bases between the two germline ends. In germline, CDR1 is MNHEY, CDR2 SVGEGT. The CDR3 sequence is CASSRLGVETQYF. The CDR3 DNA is TGTGCCAGCAGTCGTCTAGGGGTGGAGACCCAGTACTTC.

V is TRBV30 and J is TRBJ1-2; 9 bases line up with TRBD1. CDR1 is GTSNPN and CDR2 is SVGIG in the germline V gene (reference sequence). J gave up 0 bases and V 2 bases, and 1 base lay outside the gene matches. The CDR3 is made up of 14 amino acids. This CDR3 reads CAWSHRGPNYGYTF. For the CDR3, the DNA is TGTGCCTGGAGTCACAGGGGGCCTAACTATGGCTACACCTTC. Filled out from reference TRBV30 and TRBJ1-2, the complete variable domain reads SQTIHQWPATLVQPVGSPLSLECTVEGTSNPNLYWYRQAAGRGLQLLFYSVGIGQISSEVPQNLSASRPQDRQFILSSKKLLLSDSGFYLCAWSHRGPNYGYTFGSGTRLTVV.

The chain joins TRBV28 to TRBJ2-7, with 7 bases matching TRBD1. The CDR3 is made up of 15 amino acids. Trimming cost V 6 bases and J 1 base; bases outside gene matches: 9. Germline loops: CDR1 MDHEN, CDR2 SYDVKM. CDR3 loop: CASSQDRVGSYEQYF. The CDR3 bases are TGTGCCAGCAGCCAAGACAGGGTAGGGTCCTACGAGCAGTACTTC.

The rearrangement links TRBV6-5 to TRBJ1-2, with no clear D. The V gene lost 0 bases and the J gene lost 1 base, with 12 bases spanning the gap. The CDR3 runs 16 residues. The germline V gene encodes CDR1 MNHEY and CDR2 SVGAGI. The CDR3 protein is CASSYSSVEHNYGYTF. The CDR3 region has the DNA TGTGCCAGCAGTTACTCGTCAGTTGAACATAACTATGGCTACACCTTC.

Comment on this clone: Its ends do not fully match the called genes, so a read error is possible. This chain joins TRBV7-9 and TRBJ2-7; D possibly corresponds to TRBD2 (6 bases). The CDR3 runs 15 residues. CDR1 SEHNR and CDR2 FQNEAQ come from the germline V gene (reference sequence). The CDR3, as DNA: TGTGCCAGCAACTTACAAGACGCGGGGCCCTACGAGCAGTACTTC. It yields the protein CASNLQDAGPYEQYF.